This T cell receptor beta chain was recorded in a study of T-cell reconstitution after alpha-beta-depleted transplantation in children. For TCRbeta, the library was prepared with unique molecular identifiers. From the PCR reads, TCRdb called clonotypes with MiXCR, one entry per CDR3 protein. Among 500,000 or so distinct CDR3 sequences, approximately 32% were seen once, and the ten largest hold 2% to 2.5%. The CDR3 sequence is 13 residues long. Germline lookup yields CDR1 MDHEN and CDR2 SYDVKM. V shed 6 bases and J 7 bases; nucleotides not matched to a gene: 5. This clonotype was found a few times. The receptor was derived from a human donor who donated a stem cell graft to a child with aplastic anemia. The rearrangement uses TRBV28 and TRBJ2-1, with 8 nucleotides matching TRBD1. The source was PBMCs from the stem cell graft donor, collected from the stem cell graft. The CDR3 protein is CASRLDRGNEQFF. In DNA, the CDR3 is TGTGCCAGCAGACTAGACAGGGGTAATGAGCAGTTCTTC.